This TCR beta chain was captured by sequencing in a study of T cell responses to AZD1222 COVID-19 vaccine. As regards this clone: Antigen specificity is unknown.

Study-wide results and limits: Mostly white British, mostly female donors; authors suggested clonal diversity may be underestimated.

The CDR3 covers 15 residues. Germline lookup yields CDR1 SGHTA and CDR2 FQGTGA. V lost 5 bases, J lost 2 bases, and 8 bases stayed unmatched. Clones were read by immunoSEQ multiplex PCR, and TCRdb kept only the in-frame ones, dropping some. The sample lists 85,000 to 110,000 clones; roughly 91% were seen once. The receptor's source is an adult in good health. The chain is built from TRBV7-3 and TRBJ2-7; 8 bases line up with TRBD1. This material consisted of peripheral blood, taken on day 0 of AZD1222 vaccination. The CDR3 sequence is CASSQRQGFPYEQYF. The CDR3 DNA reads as TGTGCCAGCAGCCAGAGACAGGGGTTCCCCTACGAGCAGTACTTC. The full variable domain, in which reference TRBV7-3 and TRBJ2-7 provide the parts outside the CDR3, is GAGVSQTPSNKVTEKGKYVELRCDPISGHTALYWYRQSLGQGPEFLIYFQGTGAADDSGLPNDRFFAVRPEGSVSTLKIQRTERGDSAVYLCASSQRQGFPYEQYFGPGTRLTVT.